This entry lists 14 T cell receptor beta chains sequenced from one sample in a study of shared clonotypes between healthy human individuals. Only in-frame clones appear in the TCRdb table, and some are missing; sequencing was by immunoSEQ multiplex PCR. The repertoire holds 2 million to 2.5 million clones, with 90% to 95% as singletons. Sequenced sample: naive CD4+ T cells from PBMCs. Described subset: CD45RA+ positively selected. The source of these receptors is a man between 18 and 35 years old in good health. Some clones in this sample may be carry-over from other donors' samples.

The chain couples TRBV7-9 to TRBJ2-3, with 10 bases lining up with TRBD1. CDR3 length equals 15 residues. Germline CDR1 is SEHNR and CDR2 is FQNEAQ (reference sequence). The trim removed 7 bases at V and 3 bases at J, leaving 7 bases unmatched. The CDR3 spells CASTLGGQGTDTQYF. The DNA for the CDR3 is TGTGCCAGCACTTTGGGGGGACAGGGGACAGATACGCAGTATTTT.

J is TRBJ2-2 and V is TRBV11-2; maybe TRBD1 (6 bases). The germline V and J ends were trimmed by 2 bases and 4 bases, with 14 bases remaining between them. The CDR3 is made up of 16 amino acids. Looked up from germline, CDR1 is SGHAT and CDR2 is FQNNGV. The CDR3 protein is CASSLRQVYGTGELFF. CDR3 in DNA: TGTGCCAGCAGCTTAAGACAGGTTTATGGCACCGGGGAGCTGTTTTTT.

This rearrangement joins TRBV7-3 to TRBJ2-2, with D perhaps matching TRBD2 (6 bases). Looked up from germline, CDR1 is SGHTA and CDR2 is FQGTGA. The CDR3 runs 17 residues. The V end was cut by 4 bases, the J end by 4 bases, with 19 bases between. This CDR3 reads CASSSPGGLASTGELFF. CDR3 DNA: TGTGCCAGCAGCTCCCCGGGCGGTCTAGCGAGCACCGGGGAGCTGTTTTTT.

This chain uses TRBV5-4 with TRBJ1-1; D gene ambiguous. Germline V lookup: CDR1 SGHNT, CDR2 YYREEE (reference sequence). The CDR3 spans 16 residues. Trimming cost V 5 bases and J 3 bases, with 20 bases left between them. The CDR3 DNA is TGTGCCAGCAGGACTTGGGGTAGGGATGGGGACACTGAAGCTTTCTTT. Encoded protein: CASRTWGRDGDTEAFF.

Of note for this clone: Other DNA sequences of this sample code for an identical CDR3. The chain recombines TRBV19 with TRBJ2-1; TRBD1 might be the D (6 bases). In germline, CDR1 is LNHDA, CDR2 SQIVND (reference sequence). V was shortened by 0 bases and J by 6 bases, with 6 bases between the two germline ends. The CDR3 runs to 13 residues. CDR3 residues: CASSIDRGNEQFF. CDR3 nucleotide sequence: TGTGCCAGTAGTATAGACAGGGGCAATGAGCAGTTCTTC.

J is TRBJ2-5 and V is TRBV5-1; 14 bases agree with TRBD2. With 4 bases clipped from V and 11 bases from J, the junction kept 7 bases outside the gene matches. There are 14 residues in the CDR3. Germline V CDR1 and CDR2: SGHRS, YFSETQ. In DNA form, the CDR3 reads TGCGCCAGCAGCAGAGAGGGACTAGCGGGAGTTCAGTACTTC. Protein product: CASSREGLAGVQYF.

This clone was seen once. The rearrangement joins TRBV2 to TRBJ2-3; possibly TRBD2 for D (6 bases). Trimming pared 7 bases from V and 4 bases from J, leaving 24 bases between. Per germline, CDR1 SNHLY and CDR2 FYNNEI. There are 17 residues in the CDR3. The CDR3 DNA sequence: TGTGCCAGCAAGCTCCTCGGGAGCCAAGTCCCCGCAGATACGCAGTATTTT. It translates to CASKLLGSQVPADTQYF.

This rearrangement joins TRBV19 to TRBJ1-1, with 9 positions matching TRBD1. CDR1 is LNHDA, CDR2 SQIVND, per germline (reference sequence). The junction had 2 bases not matched to a gene; V was cut back by 5 bases and J by 4 bases. The length of the CDR3 is 13 residues. The CDR3 sequence: CASSVDRGTEAFF. CDR3 coding DNA: TGTGCCAGTAGTGTGGACAGGGGCACTGAAGCTTTCTTT. The full variable domain, rest sourced from reference TRBV19 and TRBJ1-1, is DGGITQSPKYLFRKEGQNVTLSCEQNLNHDAMYWYRQDPGQGLRLIYYSQIVNDFQKGDIAEGYSVSREKKESFPLTVTSAQKNPTAFYLCASSVDRGTEAFFGQGTRLTVV.

This clone appeared a single time. This chain links TRBV6-6 with TRBJ1-1, with D possibly being TRBD1 (6 bases). Germline assignment: CDR1 MNHNY and CDR2 SVGAGI (reference sequence). The ends were cut back, 1 base at V and 11 bases at J, with 14 bases in the middle. CDR3 length equals 13 residues. CDR3 in amino acids: CASSYYRGRTAFF. The CDR3 nucleotides are TGTGCCAGCAGTTACTACCGGGGGCGTACCGCTTTCTTT.

The chain has TRBV11-2 and TRBJ2-3; D is undetermined. This CDR3 comprises 14 residues. Germline values: CDR1 SGHAT, CDR2 FQNNGV. Trimming shortened V by 1 base and J by 8 bases, and 13 bases separated the two germline ends. The CDR3 DNA reads TGTGCCAGCAGCTTAGGCGACCTAGGTAGTACGCAGTATTTT. Translation gives CASSLGDLGSTQYF.

This clone was observed a handful of times. The chain is built from TRBV7-9 and TRBJ1-1; D is undetermined. Trimming took 3 bases from V and 0 from J, leaving 5 bases between them. Germline CDR1 and CDR2: SEHNR and FQNEAQ (reference sequence). The CDR3 is 13 residues long. This CDR3 reads CASSFFMNTEAFF. CDR3 sequence (DNA): TGTGCCAGCAGCTTTTTCATGAACACTGAAGCTTTCTTT.

The genes are TRBV27 and TRBJ2-7; 7 bases are shared with TRBD2. The CDR3 length is 16 residues. Germline CDR1 MNHEY, CDR2 SMNVEV (reference sequence). Germline trimming cut 0 bases from V and 4 bases from J; bases unmatched to any gene: 9. The CDR3 sequence: CASSLSRASGAYEQYF. In DNA form, the CDR3 reads TGTGCCAGCAGTTTATCGCGGGCTAGCGGAGCTTACGAGCAGTACTTC.

J is TRBJ2-3 and V is TRBV6-1, with 8 bases matching TRBD2. The CDR3 length is 15 residues. V lost 9 bases and J lost 3; bases outside the gene matches: 11. The germline CDR1 and CDR2 sequences are MNHNS and SASEGT. The CDR3 DNA sequence: TGTGCCAGGGGTATCGGGGGGGGTCGGACAGATACGCAGTATTTT. It is translated as CARGIGGGRTDTQYF.

Notes on this clone: Other DNA sequences from this sample encode an identical CDR3 as well. This sequence joins TRBV5-1 and TRBJ1-1, with a possible D match to TRBD1 (5 bases). The CDR3 spans 14 residues. Looked up from germline, CDR1 is SGHRS and CDR2 is YFSETQ. Trimming left V 5 bases short and J 0 bases short, with 11 bases between. Here the CDR3 DNA reads TGCGCCAGCAGTCTGGGACCGATGAACACTGAAGCTTTCTTT. Protein: CASSLGPMNTEAFF. Complete variable domain (other parts from reference TRBV5-1 and TRBJ1-1): KAGVTQTPRYLIKTRGQQVTLSCSPISGHRSVSWYQQTPGQGLQFLFEYFSETQRNKGNFPGRFSGRQFSNSRSEMNVSTLELGDSALYLCASSLGPMNTEAFFGQGTRLTVV.